These T cell receptor beta chains were read from a single sample in a study of blood T cell repertoires in COVID-19. The data were produced by immunoSEQ multiplex PCR, yet TCRdb's version contains in-frame clones alone and is incomplete. The data hold about 200,000 clones, with 83% observed a single time. The sample comprised peripheral blood. The source of these receptors is a woman aged 40-49 years with active or convalescent COVID-19. CDR3s leave out the opening cysteine and the closing phenylalanine or tryptophan.

v_call: TRBV5-1; cdr3_aa: ASNLRGQAEDTQY
v_call: TRBV19; cdr3_aa: ASSIGGTAYNEQF
v_call: TRBV30; cdr3_aa: ACTGALNTEAF
v_call: TRBV7-8; cdr3_aa: ASSPWRGGGYNEQF
v_call: TRBV10-2; cdr3_aa: ASRGASPSEQF
v_call: TRBV6-1; cdr3_aa: ASSHDREQY
v_call: TRBV6-1; cdr3_aa: ASSEARVGRHYGYT
v_call: TRBV9; cdr3_aa: ASSVYQRSTDTQY
v_call: TRBV18; cdr3_aa: ASSMDREGSPLH
v_call: TRBV2; cdr3_aa: ASSPGESSYNEQF
v_call: TRBV28; cdr3_aa: ATPGAGPNQPQH
v_call: TRBV7-9; cdr3_aa: ASSLGGQGLGYGYT
v_call: TRBV5-4; cdr3_aa: ASSLSGGFGVTF
v_call: TRBV19; cdr3_aa: ASSSSDRNQPQH
v_call: TRBV10-2; cdr3_aa: ASRDTSSGANVLT
v_call: TRBV30; cdr3_aa: AWTQRGGPSYNEQF
v_call: TRBV27; cdr3_aa: ASSLSVEVTRDTEAF
v_call: TRBV10-2; cdr3_aa: ASSERGTEAF
v_call: TRBV29-1; cdr3_aa: SVGDRGLQPQH
v_call: TRBV11-1; cdr3_aa: ASSLGGMREQY
v_call: TRBV6-2/TRBV6-3; cdr3_aa: ASTPTGTHQPQH
v_call: TRBV28; cdr3_aa: ASSLQGAGNQPQH
v_call: TRBV30; cdr3_aa: AWSGAYGYT
v_call: TRBV6-5; cdr3_aa: ASSYAGLNTEAF
v_call: TRBV28; cdr3_aa: ASRPYGTGGEKLF
v_call: TRBV4-1; cdr3_aa: ASSQEGGAWGIQY
v_call: TRBV6-4; cdr3_aa: ASGGGGDTDTQY
v_call: TRBV12-3/TRBV12-4; cdr3_aa: ASSLRVTKAF
v_call: TRBV6-2/TRBV6-3; cdr3_aa: ASSYERGWRTGHLYYEQY
v_call: TRBV5-6; cdr3_aa: ASSWTTNTEAF
v_call: TRBV9; cdr3_aa: ASSVGLANTDTQY
v_call: TRBV4-1; cdr3_aa: ASSVDRGPTEAF
v_call: TRBV7-2; cdr3_aa: ASSLDPAHSNEQF
v_call: TRBV6-6; cdr3_aa: ASKLVGGSYNSPLH
v_call: TRBV7-9; cdr3_aa: ASSPETSGRALGQETQY
v_call: TRBV7-7; cdr3_aa: ASSLTPRGGANVLT
v_call: TRBV4-3; cdr3_aa: ASSQSSGNTEAF
v_call: TRBV4-3; cdr3_aa: ASSQEAGQIYGYT
v_call: TRBV3-1/TRBV3-2; cdr3_aa: ASTDRGNEKLF
v_call: TRBV19; cdr3_aa: ASSMGQSSGQF
v_call: TRBV19; cdr3_aa: ASASDRGSNQPQH
v_call: TRBV5-1; cdr3_aa: ASSLDPGSDNSPLH
v_call: TRBV30; cdr3_aa: AWSVSQVYGYT
v_call: TRBV7-6; cdr3_aa: ASSLKLPQGKGDTQY
v_call: TRBV30; cdr3_aa: AWSVFGRGSGTEAF
v_call: TRBV18; cdr3_aa: ASSEASGGNTIY
v_call: TRBV28; cdr3_aa: ASSTSTGPIYGYT
v_call: TRBV28; cdr3_aa: AITPGQGPEQY
v_call: TRBV29-1; cdr3_aa: SVEDRRGSSTDTQY
v_call: TRBV30; cdr3_aa: AWSARDSGGPTYNEQF